The 6 T cell receptor beta chains below come from one sample, sequenced in a study of cytomegalovirus exposure and HLA in healthy donors. This PCR relied on a set of 60 Vbeta primers and 13 Jbeta primers. Repertoires were generated with immunoSEQ multiplex PCR, while TCRdb's copy carries only in-frame clones and drops some. This table holds 85,000 to 130,000 clones, roughly a tenth found once. The specimen was PBMCs. These receptors all stem from a middle-aged man in good health and CMV-seropositive.

This rearrangement joins TRBV28 to TRBJ2-7; D gene uncertain. In germline, CDR1 is MDHEN, CDR2 SYDVKM. V was trimmed by 2 bases and J by 1 base, leaving 12 bases between them. CDR3 length equals 15 residues. The CDR3 coding sequence is TGTGCCAGCAGTTTACGCGGCAAATGGTCCTACGAGCAGTACTTC. Its protein is CASSLRGKWSYEQYF.

This clone was detected only a few times. The chain links TRBV4-2 to TRBJ2-1, with a weak D call TRBD1 (6 bases). With 5 bases removed from V and 9 bases from J, the gap between germline ends came to 17 bases. Germline CDR1 is LGHNA and CDR2 is YNFKEQ. The CDR3 length is 14 residues. The CDR3 coding sequence is TGTGCCAGCAGCGGCGTTGCTCCCAGGGGTGAGCAGTTCTTC. It specifies CASSGVAPRGEQFF.

This chain uses TRBV4-1 with TRBJ1-2, with 7 bases that match TRBD1. CDR1 is MGHRA, CDR2 YSYEKL, per germline. CDR3 length: 14 amino acids. Trimming took 0 bases from V and 4 from J; bases not matched to a gene: 2. Here the CDR3 DNA reads TGCGCCAGCAGCCAAGAGACAGGGTCCTATGGCTACACCTTC. Encoded protein: CASSQETGSYGYTF.

In this sample, this clone turned up a few times. The chain couples TRBV6-6 to TRBJ2-5; 7 nucleotides match TRBD2. The CDR3 sequence is 14 residues long. CDR1 is MNHNY and CDR2 is SVGAGI in the germline V gene (reference sequence). V was clipped by 2 bases and J by 3 bases; unmatched bases: 3. This CDR3 reads CASSYLAGEETQYF. DNA for the CDR3: TGTGCCAGCAGTTACCTGGCGGGGGAAGAGACCCAGTACTTC.

This clone showed up just a few times. The chain combines TRBV6-1 with TRBJ1-5; the match to TRBD1 covers 7 bases. The CDR3 loop spans 14 amino acids. Germline loops: CDR1 MNHNS, CDR2 SASEGT. V dropped 2 bases and J dropped 7; count of bases not matched to a gene: 5. The CDR3 is CASSELGGWQPQHF. DNA for the CDR3: TGTGCCAGCAGTGAATTAGGGGGCTGGCAGCCCCAGCATTTT.

This clone was counted a few times. CDR3 sequence: CASSVQDRNTEAFF. Here the CDR3 DNA reads TGTGCCAGCAGCGTACAGGACAGGAACACTGAAGCTTTCTTT. The chain links TRBV9 to TRBJ1-1; tentative D call: TRBD1 (6 bases). The V gene lost 1 base and the J gene lost 1 base, with 8 bases spanning the gap. The CDR3 totals 14 residues. Looked up from germline, CDR1 is SGDLS and CDR2 is YYNGEE.